The rows below give T cell receptor beta chains drawn from one sample of a study of cytomegalovirus exposure and HLA in healthy donors. The table came from immunoSEQ multiplex PCR; TCRdb's copy has only in-frame clones and leaves some out. The sample has 150,000 to 160,000 clones, 82% seen once. Material: PBMCs. The receptors come from a woman between 50 and 59 years old in good health and CMV-seropositive. Each CDR3 is given with its conserved first and last residue. Each record gives: clone size, J gene, V gene, D gene, CDR3 DNA, CDR3 protein. The D gene is left open where the match is weak. Clone size is stated in some rows and not others, as once, few, many or a class when expanded.

NA | TRBJ1-1 | TRBV7-9 | NA | TGTGCCAGCGGACTATCGGCTGAAGCTTTCTTT | CASGLSAEAFF
NA | TRBJ2-7 | TRBV7-8 | TRBD2 | TGTGCCAGCAGCTTAGCGGGAGGACTAGCGGGCTCCTACGAGCAGTACTTC | CASSLAGGLAGSYEQYF
NA | TRBJ1-5 | TRBV2 | NA | TGTGCCAGCAGCCTGGGGGCTAGCAATCAGCCCCAGCATTTT | CASSLGASNQPQHF
NA | TRBJ2-1 | TRBV10-3 | NA | TGTGCCATCAGTGACAACCGGGACTCCCCATCCAATGAGCAGTTCTTC | CAISDNRDSPSNEQFF
NA | TRBJ2-7 | TRBV4-3 | TRBD1 | TGCGCCAGCAGCCAAGTGTTTGGACAGGGCTCCTACGAGCAGTACTTC | CASSQVFGQGSYEQYF
NA | TRBJ1-1 | TRBV6-5 | NA | TGTGCCAGCAGTTATTTCCGATCGACAGCCGAAGCTTTCTTT | CASSYFRSTAEAFF
NA | TRBJ1-3 | TRBV9 | TRBD1 | TGTGCCAGCAGTGCGGGACAGGGATATGTGGGAAACACCATATATTTT | CASSAGQGYVGNTIYF
once | TRBJ2-7 | TRBV5-1 | NA | TGCGCCAGCAGCCCGGCGGGCGGGGGCTACTACGAGCAGTACTTC | CASSPAGGGYYEQYF
NA | TRBJ2-3 | TRBV7-6 | TRBD2 | TGTGCCAGCAGCTTAGGGACTAGCGGCTTGGGAGATACGCAGTATTTT | CASSLGTSGLGDTQYF
NA | TRBJ1-5 | TRBV4-1 | TRBD1 | TGCGCCAGCAGCCTGGTTGAAGGGGGCGGCAATCAGCCCCAGCATTTT | CASSLVEGGGNQPQHF
NA | TRBJ1-1 | TRBV7-9 | NA | TGTGCCAGCAGCCCAATAGGGGAAATCGGTACTGAAGCTTTCTTT | CASSPIGEIGTEAFF
NA | TRBJ2-1 | TRBV4-1 | TRBD2 | TGCGCCAGCAGCCCGGGGTTGGGCGGGGGGCTCAATGAGCAGTTCTTC | CASSPGLGGGLNEQFF
NA | TRBJ2-6 | TRBV7-2 | NA | TGTGCCAGCAGCATCAGACAGCACTCTGGGGCCAACGTCCTGACTTTC | CASSIRQHSGANVLTF
NA | TRBJ2-7 | TRBV4-3 | NA | TGCGCCAGCAGCCAAGATATGGACAGCTACGAGCAGTACTTC | CASSQDMDSYEQYF
once | TRBJ1-1 | TRBV14 | NA | TGTGCCAGCAGCCAACAACAGAAGAACACTGAAGCTTTCTTT | CASSQQQKNTEAFF
few | TRBJ2-3 | TRBV14 | NA | TGTGCCAGCAGCCAAGATCGAGTCACCTGGTCGGCAGATACGCAGTATTTT | CASSQDRVTWSADTQYF
NA | TRBJ2-7 | TRBV12-5 | TRBD1 | TGTGCTAGTGGTTTGGTACGGGACAGCGTCTACGAGCAGTACTTC | CASGLVRDSVYEQYF
NA | TRBJ1-2 | TRBV10-3 | TRBD1 | TGTGCCATCACCTCAGGGGGATCTTATGGCTACACCTTC | CAITSGGSYGYTF
NA | TRBJ2-7 | TRBV10-1 | TRBD1 | TGCGCCTGCCCGGGACAGGGCTACGAGCAGTACTTC | CACPGQGYEQYF
NA | TRBJ1-2 | TRBV7-2 | NA | TGTGCCAGCAGCTTAGGGTGGGGAAGGGGAAACACGGGAGGCTATGGCTACACCTTC | CASSLGWGRGNTGGYGYTF
NA | TRBJ2-2 | TRBV7-9 | NA | TGTGCCAGCAGCTCGATGAGGGAAGGCACCGGGGAGCTGTTTTTT | CASSSMREGTGELFF
once | TRBJ1-1 | TRBV6-5 | NA | TGTGCCAGCAGTTACGGACAACTTTGGAACACTGAAGCTTTCTTT | CASSYGQLWNTEAFF
NA | TRBJ1-2 | TRBV6-1 | NA | TGTGCCAGCAGTGGAATCCGGCCAGAGGGCTATGGCTACACCTTC | CASSGIRPEGYGYTF
few | TRBJ1-5 | TRBV28 | TRBD1 | TGTGCCAGCAGTCCGGGACAGAGCCATCAGCCCCAGCATTTT | CASSPGQSHQPQHF
NA | TRBJ2-7 | TRBV29-1 | NA | TGCAGCGTTGCAGGGGAGGGGGGCCCTGCCTACGAGCAGTACTTC | CSVAGEGGPAYEQYF
NA | TRBJ1-1 | TRBV19 | TRBD1 | TGTGCCAGTAGTACCCTCACAGGGGAGAACACTGAAGCTTTCTTT | CASSTLTGENTEAFF
NA | TRBJ2-1 | TRBV6-5 | TRBD2 | TGTGCCAGCAGTTACCGGAGAGCGGGGTACAATGAGCAGTTCTTC | CASSYRRAGYNEQFF
once | TRBJ2-7 | TRBV9 | NA | TGTGCCAGCAGCGTAGCTGCGGGGGCCCACTACGAGCAGTACTTC | CASSVAAGAHYEQYF
NA | TRBJ2-3 | TRBV7-9 | TRBD1 | TGTGCCAGCAGCTCGTACACAGGGGTCACAGATACGCAGTATTTT | CASSSYTGVTDTQYF
NA | TRBJ2-1 | TRBV5-8 | NA | TGTGCCAGCAGCTTGCAAGGTCAGGGCTACAATGAGCAGTTCTTC | CASSLQGQGYNEQFF
NA | TRBJ2-7 | TRBV7-2 | NA | TGTGCCAGTAGGGTCGGGGGAAGCTCCTACGAGCAGTACTTC | CASRVGGSSYEQYF
NA | TRBJ1-6 | TRBV9 | NA | TGTGCCAGCAGCGTAGACAGCGGGAGCAATTCACCCCTCCACTTT | CASSVDSGSNSPLHF